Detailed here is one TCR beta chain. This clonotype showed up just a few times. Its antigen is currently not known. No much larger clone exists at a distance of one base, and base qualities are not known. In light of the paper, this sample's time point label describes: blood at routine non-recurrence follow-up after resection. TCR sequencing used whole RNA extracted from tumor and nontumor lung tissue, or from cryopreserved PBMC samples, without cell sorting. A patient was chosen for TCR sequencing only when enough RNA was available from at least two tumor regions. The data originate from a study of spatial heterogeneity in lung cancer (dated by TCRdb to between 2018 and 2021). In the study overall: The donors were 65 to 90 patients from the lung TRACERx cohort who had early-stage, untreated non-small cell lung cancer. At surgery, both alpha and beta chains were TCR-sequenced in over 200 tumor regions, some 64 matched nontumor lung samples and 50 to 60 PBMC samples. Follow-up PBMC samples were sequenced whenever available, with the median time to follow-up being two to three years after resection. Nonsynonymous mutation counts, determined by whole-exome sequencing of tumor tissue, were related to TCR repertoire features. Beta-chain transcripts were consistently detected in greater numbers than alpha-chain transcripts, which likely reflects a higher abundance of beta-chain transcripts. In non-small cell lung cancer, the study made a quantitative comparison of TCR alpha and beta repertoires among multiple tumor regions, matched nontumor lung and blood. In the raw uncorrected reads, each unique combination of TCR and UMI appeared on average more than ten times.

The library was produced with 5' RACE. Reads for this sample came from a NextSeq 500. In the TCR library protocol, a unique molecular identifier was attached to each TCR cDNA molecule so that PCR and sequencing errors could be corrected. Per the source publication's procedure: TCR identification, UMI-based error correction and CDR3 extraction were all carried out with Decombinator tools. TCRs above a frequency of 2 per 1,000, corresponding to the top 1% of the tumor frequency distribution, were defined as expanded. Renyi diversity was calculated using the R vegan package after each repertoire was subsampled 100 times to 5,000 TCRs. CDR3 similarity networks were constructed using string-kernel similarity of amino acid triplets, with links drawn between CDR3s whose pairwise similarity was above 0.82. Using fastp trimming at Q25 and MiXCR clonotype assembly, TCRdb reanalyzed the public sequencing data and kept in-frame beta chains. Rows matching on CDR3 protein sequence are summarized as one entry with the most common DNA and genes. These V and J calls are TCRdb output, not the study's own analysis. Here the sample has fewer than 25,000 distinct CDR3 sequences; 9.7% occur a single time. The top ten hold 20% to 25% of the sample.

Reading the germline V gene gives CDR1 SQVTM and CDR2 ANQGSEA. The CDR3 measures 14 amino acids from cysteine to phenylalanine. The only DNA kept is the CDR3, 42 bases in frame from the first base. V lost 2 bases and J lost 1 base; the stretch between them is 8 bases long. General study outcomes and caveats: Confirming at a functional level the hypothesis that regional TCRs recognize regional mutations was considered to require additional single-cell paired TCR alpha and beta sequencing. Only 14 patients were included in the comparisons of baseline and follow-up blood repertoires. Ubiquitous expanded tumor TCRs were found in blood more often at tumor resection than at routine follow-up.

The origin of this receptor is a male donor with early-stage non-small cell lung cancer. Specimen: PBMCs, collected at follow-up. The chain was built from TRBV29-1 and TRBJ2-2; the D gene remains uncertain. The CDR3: CSVESHLNTGELFF. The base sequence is TGCAGCGTTGAAAGCCACTTGAACACCGGGGAGCTGTTTTTT.